The T cell receptor beta chain described here comes from a study of PD-1 blockade in classical Hodgkin lymphoma. Study results and limitations: It was reported that newly diagnosed patients had less baseline TCR diversity than healthy donors. Why repertoires differed is undefined; disease activity or prior therapy possibly contributed.

Time point specified: newly diagnosed, previously untreated cHL patient sample. Magnetic negative selection of thawed PBMCs yielded the CD8+ T cells. Untreated, newly diagnosed classical Hodgkin lymphoma PBMCs were comparators. Per the germline V gene, CDR1 is SNHLY and CDR2 is FYNNEI. The germline V and J ends were trimmed by 7 bases and 1 base, with 16 bases remaining between them. The CDR3 has 15 residues. About this clone itself: Its antigen is not identified.

Measured with immunoSEQ multiplex PCR; TCRdb has only the in-frame clones, and not every one. Among about 5,200 clones listed, around 91% were seen once. The V gene is TRBV2, the J gene TRBJ1-1, with D uncertain. The sample taken for sequencing was CD8+ T cells from blood. The receptor's source is a human donor with classical Hodgkin lymphoma. The DNA for the CDR3 is TGTGCCAGCACCCTACAAGCACAGACGAACACTGAAGCTTTCTTT. It is translated as CASTLQAQTNTEAFF. Using reference TRBV2 and TRBJ1-1 for the parts outside the CDR3, the full variable domain is EPEVTQTPSHQVTQMGQEVILRCVPISNHLYFYWYRQILGQKVEFLVSFYNNEISEKSEIFDDQFSVERPDGSNFTLKIRSTKLEDSAMYFCASTLQAQTNTEAFFGQGTRLTVV.